Listed below are T cell receptor beta chains from one sample, sequenced in a study of shared clonotypes between healthy human individuals. The data were produced by immunoSEQ multiplex PCR, yet TCRdb's version contains in-frame clones alone and is incomplete. The sample consists of some 2.4 million clones, approximately 93% of them appearing once. Sequenced: naive CD4+ T cells from PBMCs. The receptors derive from a man between 18 and 35 years old in good health. Some clones in this sample may be carry-over from other donors' samples. The CDR3 runs from the conserved cysteine through the conserved F or W. D genes are given only for firm matches.

v_gene	d_gene	j_gene	CDR3aa	CDR3nt
TRBV9	TRBD2	TRBJ2-1	CASSPRSGALMGEQFF	TGTGCCAGCAGCCCCCGTAGCGGGGCCCTCATGGGGGAGCAGTTCTTC
TRBV9	NA	TRBJ2-1	CASSVGGLASYNEQFF	TGTGCCAGCAGCGTAGGTGGGCTAGCGTCCTACAATGAGCAGTTCTTC
TRBV5-1	TRBD2	TRBJ2-5	CASSLGLAGGEETQYF	TGCGCCAGCAGCTTGGGTCTAGCGGGAGGAGAGGAGACCCAGTACTTC
TRBV2	TRBD2	TRBJ2-7	CASSARGLAGGYYEQYF	TGTGCCAGCAGTGCCCGCGGCTTAGCGGGGGGATACTACGAGCAGTACTTC
TRBV7-3	NA	TRBJ2-7	CASSLTVQTYEQYF	TGTGCCAGCAGCTTAACGGTCCAGACCTACGAGCAGTACTTC
TRBV29-1	NA	TRBJ2-3	CSVASGASDTQYF	TGCAGCGTTGCCAGTGGAGCTTCAGATACGCAGTATTTT
TRBV28	TRBD1	TRBJ2-2	CASSAGQGAPGELFF	TGTGCCAGCAGTGCCGGACAGGGGGCGCCCGGGGAGCTGTTTTTT
TRBV18	NA	TRBJ2-7	CASSPPGAPASYEQYF	TGTGCCAGCTCACCGCCGGGGGCTCCAGCCTCCTACGAGCAGTACTTC
TRBV7-2	NA	TRBJ2-7	CASSLKGGQPDFYEQYF	TGTGCCAGCAGTCTAAAGGGTGGACAGCCCGACTTCTACGAGCAGTACTTC
TRBV30	NA	TRBJ1-1	CAWSVGRGRQNTEAFF	TGTGCCTGGAGTGTAGGCCGGGGGCGGCAGAACACTGAAGCTTTCTTT